A selection of T cell receptor beta chains follows, all from one sample in a study of cytomegalovirus exposure and HLA in healthy donors. Data came from immunoSEQ multiplex PCR; TCRdb stores just in-frame clones and leaves some out. The table shows 150,000 or so clones, with approximately 79% occurring only once. Sequencing was performed on PBMCs. All receptors derive from a male donor in good health and CMV-seronegative. Each CDR3 is given with its conserved first and last residue. The D gene is left open where the match is weak. Rows may omit the clone size; those that give it use once, few, many or a size class.

j_call clone_size d_call v_call cdr3_aa cdr3_nt
TRBJ2-7 NA NA TRBV6-6 CASSQTGLTYEQYF TGTGCCAGCAGCCAGACGGGGTTGACCTACGAGCAGTACTTC
TRBJ1-1 NA NA TRBV4-1 CASSPRHHLDNTEAFF TGCGCCAGCAGCCCGAGACATCACCTGGATAACACTGAAGCTTTCTTT
TRBJ2-3 NA NA TRBV9 CASSVDRPYTDTQYF TGTGCCAGCAGCGTAGACAGGCCCTACACAGATACGCAGTATTTT
TRBJ2-3 NA TRBD2 TRBV2 CASSGTSGEDTQYF TGTGCCAGCAGTGGGACTAGCGGGGAAGATACGCAGTATTTT
TRBJ2-3 NA NA TRBV5-1 CASSSRGRGDTQYF TGCGCCAGCAGCTCGAGGGGGCGGGGAGATACGCAGTATTTT
TRBJ1-2 NA TRBD1 TRBV5-1 CASSPGQGNYGYTF TGCGCCAGCAGCCCCGGACAGGGTAACTATGGCTACACCTTC
TRBJ2-1 NA NA TRBV4-1 CASSPMTGGRYNEQFF TGCGCCAGCAGCCCTATGACGGGGGGCCGCTACAATGAGCAGTTCTTC
TRBJ1-1 NA TRBD1 TRBV6-5 CASSFWRQGTEAFF TGTGCCAGCAGTTTCTGGAGACAGGGTACTGAAGCTTTCTTT
TRBJ1-4 NA NA TRBV11-2 CASSPGLIREKLFF TGTGCCAGCAGCCCGGGACTCATAAGGGAAAAACTGTTTTTT
TRBJ1-2 NA TRBD1 TRBV5-1 CASSLAASLTGANYGYTF TGCGCCAGCAGCTTGGCGGCATCCCTGACAGGGGCTAACTATGGCTACACCTTC
TRBJ2-5 once TRBD2 TRBV5-1 CASSGGLAAAETQYF TGCGCCAGCAGCGGGGGACTAGCGGCGGCAGAGACCCAGTACTTC
TRBJ2-7 once NA TRBV7-2 CASSLSPSTYEQYF TGTGCCAGCAGCTTATCACCGTCTACCTACGAGCAGTACTTC
TRBJ2-7 NA TRBD2 TRBV11-2 CASSSLLGLAGKNYEQYF TGTGCCAGCAGCTCCCTCCTCGGGCTAGCGGGAAAGAACTACGAGCAGTACTTC
TRBJ2-3 NA TRBD2 TRBV7-9 CASRHGLDPDTQYF TGTGCCAGCAGACACGGACTAGATCCAGATACGCAGTATTTT
TRBJ2-3 once NA TRBV5-1 CASSLAGRREDTQYF TGCGCCAGCAGCTTGGCTGGCCGCCGGGAGGATACGCAGTATTTT
TRBJ1-1 once TRBD1 TRBV10-1 CASRDRVGEAFF TGCGCCAGCAGGGACAGGGTAGGGGAAGCTTTCTTT
TRBJ2-7 NA NA TRBV7-2 CASSFVLAGYEQYF TGTGCCAGCAGCTTCGTTCTAGCTGGGTACGAGCAGTACTTC
TRBJ1-2 NA TRBD1 TRBV25-1 CASSAPGTGGRGYTF TGTGCCAGCAGTGCTCCCGGGACAGGGGGCCGGGGCTACACCTTC
TRBJ2-3 NA TRBD2 TRBV30 CAWSRASGTDTQYF TGTGCCTGGAGTAGGGCTAGCGGTACAGATACGCAGTATTTT
TRBJ2-7 NA TRBD2 TRBV7-6 CASSLAIGTSGSSYEQYF TGTGCCAGCAGCTTAGCGATAGGGACTAGCGGATCCTCCTACGAGCAGTACTTC
TRBJ2-3 once TRBD1 TRBV5-1 CASSLDRGSADTQYF TGCGCCAGCAGCTTGGACAGGGGGTCGGCAGATACGCAGTATTTT
TRBJ2-1 NA NA TRBV5-1 CASREDAGLYNEQFF TGCGCCAGCAGGGAGGACGCGGGACTCTACAATGAGCAGTTCTTC
TRBJ2-2 NA TRBD2 TRBV5-1 CASSLSSGVTGELFF TGCGCCAGCAGCTTATCTAGCGGGGTAACCGGGGAGCTGTTTTTT
TRBJ2-5 NA TRBD1 TRBV15 CATSRDRGQANQETQYF TGTGCCACCAGCAGAGATAGAGGACAGGCCAACCAAGAGACCCAGTACTTC
TRBJ1-1 NA NA TRBV11-3 CASSLVISGNSEAFF TGTGCCAGCAGCTTAGTTATTTCGGGGAACAGTGAAGCTTTCTTT
TRBJ2-1 NA TRBD2 TRBV2 CASKAGGVYNEQFF TGTGCCAGCAAAGCGGGAGGGGTCTACAATGAGCAGTTCTTC
TRBJ1-6 NA NA TRBV19 CACGADQNSPLHF TGTGCCTGTGGGGCAGACCAAAATTCACCCCTCCACTTT
TRBJ1-2 NA TRBD1 TRBV6-5 CASSTRDRGGGYTF TGTGCCAGCAGTACCCGGGACAGGGGAGGCGGCTACACCTTC
TRBJ1-2 NA TRBD1 TRBV7-2 CASSQDRGRGGYTF TGTGCCAGCAGTCAGGACAGGGGGCGAGGCGGCTACACCTTC
TRBJ1-5 NA NA TRBV19 CASRGRTRTLGQPQHF TGTGCCAGTAGGGGGAGAACTAGGACCCTTGGCCAGCCCCAGCATTTT
TRBJ1-1 NA TRBD1 TRBV29-1 CSVTGQGGTEAFF TGCAGCGTCACCGGACAGGGGGGAACTGAAGCTTTCTTT
TRBJ2-7 NA TRBD1 TRBV6-6 CASGDRGYEQYF TGTGCCAGCGGGGACAGGGGGTACGAGCAGTACTTC
TRBJ1-2 once NA TRBV19 CASSGGPTGNYGYTF TGTGCCAGTAGTGGGGGCCCCACCGGCAACTATGGCTACACCTTC
TRBJ2-7 NA NA TRBV6-5 CASSYSYRAAYEQYF TGTGCCAGCAGTTACTCATACAGGGCAGCCTACGAGCAGTACTTC
TRBJ2-7 NA TRBD1 TRBV5-5 CASSLAPGQGAYEQYF TGTGCCAGCAGCTTGGCCCCGGGACAGGGGGCCTACGAGCAGTACTTC
TRBJ2-5 NA NA TRBV10-3 CAIRGPPQETQYF TGTGCCATCAGGGGTCCTCCACAGGAGACCCAGTACTTC
TRBJ2-1 NA NA TRBV25-1 CASSESSRGGDYHNEQFF TGTGCCAGCAGTGAATCATCGAGGGGGGGGGACTACCACAATGAGCAGTTCTTC
TRBJ1-2 NA NA TRBV5-4 CASSLPGTLARYGYTF TGTGCCAGCAGCTTACCTGGGACACTTGCTCGCTATGGCTACACCTTC
TRBJ2-1 NA TRBD1 TRBV7-2 CASSSGTLRDRSYNEQFF TGTGCCAGCAGCTCCGGAACTCTCCGGGACAGGTCCTACAATGAGCAGTTCTTC
TRBJ2-6 NA NA TRBV9 CASSVAITTEKDSGANVLTF TGTGCCAGCAGCGTAGCCATTACGACAGAAAAAGACTCTGGGGCCAACGTCCTGACTTTC
TRBJ2-7 once NA TRBV5-4 CASSRTEGYEQYF TGTGCCAGCAGCCGGACAGAAGGCTACGAGCAGTACTTC
TRBJ1-1 NA NA TRBV6-7 CASSTGRVVTEAFF TGTGCCAGCAGTACCGGCCGGGTCGTCACTGAAGCTTTCTTT
TRBJ2-2 NA TRBD2 TRBV7-6 CASSLGHPGTSGTNTGELFF TGTGCCAGCAGCTTAGGTCACCCCGGGACTAGCGGGACAAACACCGGGGAGCTGTTTTTT
TRBJ1-1 NA NA TRBV6-4 CASSEAENTEAFF TGTGCCAGCAGTGAGGCAGAAAACACTGAAGCTTTCTTT
TRBJ2-2 NA TRBD1 TRBV27 CASSLYPGGGDTGELFF TGTGCCAGCAGTTTATACCCAGGGGGCGGTGACACCGGGGAGCTGTTTTTT
TRBJ2-3 once TRBD2 TRBV4-3 CASSQETSRTDTQYF TGCGCCAGCAGCCAAGAGACTAGCCGCACAGATACGCAGTATTTT
TRBJ2-3 few NA TRBV6-1 CASRRRSTDTQYF TGTGCCAGCAGGCGGCGGAGCACAGATACGCAGTATTTT
TRBJ1-2 once NA TRBV6-1 CASSQRGGYGYTF TGTGCCAGCAGTCAACGGGGGGGGTATGGCTACACCTTC
TRBJ2-7 once NA TRBV11-1 CASSPGLQATYEQYF TGTGCCAGCAGTCCAGGGCTTCAAGCAACCTACGAGCAGTACTTC
TRBJ2-7 few TRBD2 TRBV5-4 CASSAEPGLVFYEQYF TGTGCCAGCAGCGCCGAACCGGGACTAGTGTTTTACGAGCAGTACTTC
TRBJ1-2 NA NA TRBV5-6 CASIRGGISQYGYTSVF TGTGCCAGCATCCGGGGGGGGATTTCACAATATGGCTACACCTCCGTATTC
TRBJ1-1 NA TRBD1 TRBV10-3 CAISDLDRETEAFF TGTGCCATCAGTGATCTCGACAGGGAAACTGAAGCTTTCTTT
TRBJ2-7 NA TRBD1 TRBV30 CACHGTARGSGQYF TGTGCCTGCCATGGGACAGCGAGGGGCTCGGGGCAGTACTTC
TRBJ2-5 once NA TRBV5-1 CASTPGGGTQETQYF TGCGCCAGCACCCCCGGAGGAGGGACCCAAGAGACCCAGTACTTC
TRBJ1-1 NA NA TRBV9 CASSVGQGYTEAFF TGTGCCAGCAGCGTAGGGCAGGGGTACACTGAAGCTTTCTTT
TRBJ1-1 NA TRBD1 TRBV6-5 CASSIGQVNTEAFF TGTGCCAGCAGTATCGGACAGGTTAACACTGAAGCTTTCTTT
TRBJ1-1 NA NA TRBV6-5 CASSRSGGPRKAFF TGTGCCAGCAGTCGCTCGGGGGGGCCCAGGAAAGCTTTCTTT
TRBJ2-7 NA TRBD2 TRBV25-1 CASSVGSGGYEQYF TGTGCCAGCAGTGTCGGTAGCGGGGGCTACGAGCAGTACTTC